The 17 T cell receptor beta chains given below trace back to one sample, sequenced in a study of T cell repertoires in cytomegalovirus infection. MiXCR, run by TCRdb on the reads, gives a single entry per CDR3 protein. The sample shows nearly 550,000 distinct CDR3 sequences, 15% to 20% of them seen only once. The sample comprised CD8+ T cells from PBMCs. Receptor source: a human donor in good health (CMV status not recorded). Some clones in this sample may be carry-over from other donors' samples.

V and J are TRBV24-1 and TRBJ1-2; D remains ambiguous. V lost 3 bases and J lost 7, with 20 bases in between. The CDR3 has 16 amino acids. CDR1 is KGHDR and CDR2 is SFDVKD in the germline V gene. Here the CDR3 reads CATSDKEQTHWRGYTF. DNA of the CDR3: TGTGCCACCAGTGATAAGGAACAGACCCATTGGCGTGGCTACACCTTC.

Ten or more counts support this clonotype. The chain employs TRBV7-9 and TRBJ2-1, with D unclear. Germline V gene lookup returns CDR1 SEHNR and CDR2 FQNEAQ (reference sequence). The CDR3 has 15 residues. Trimming pared 0 bases from V and 6 bases from J, leaving 12 bases between. CDR3 sequence reads: CASSLAVDYSNEQFF. The CDR3 DNA reads TGTGCCAGCAGCTTAGCCGTGGATTATTCCAATGAGCAGTTCTTC.

A few counts support this clonotype. The V and J genes are TRBV10-3 and TRBJ1-2; D gene ambiguous. The V end lost 4 bases, the J end lost 4 bases, and 10 bases lay between the germline ends. CDR1 is ENHRY and CDR2 is SYGVKD in the germline V gene. This CDR3 is built from 13 residues. CDR3 in DNA: TGTGCCATCAGTGGGGTGCCGGTCTATGGCTACACCTTC. Protein product: CAISGVPVYGYTF.

This clonotype was seen only a few times. V usage is TRBV27 and J usage is TRBJ2-1; perhaps TRBD1 as D (6 bases). There are 18 residues in the CDR3. The V gene's germline CDR1 is MNHEY and CDR2 SMNVEV (reference sequence). V was clipped by 2 bases and J by 4 bases, with 21 bases between them. DNA for the CDR3: TGTGCCAGCAGTTTACGGGTGGGACATCGTTGGTTTTACAATGAGCAGTTCTTC. This encodes CASSLRVGHRWFYNEQFF.

In this sample, this clonotype turned up a few times. This clone may be a read error of a much larger clone one base away. The V and J genes are TRBV7-3 and TRBJ2-7, with D uncertain. The V gene's germline CDR1 is SGHTA and CDR2 FQGTGA. The CDR3 contains 13 residues. The V gene lost 0 bases and the J gene lost 3 bases, with 6 bases spanning the gap. In DNA form, the CDR3 reads TGTGCCAGCAGCTTAACAACAGACTACGAGCAGTACTTC. Translation gives CASSLTTDYEQYF. The variable domain in full, completed from reference TRBV7-3 and TRBJ2-7, reads GAGVSQTPSNKVTEKGKYVELRCDPISGHTALYWYRQSLGQGPEFLIYFQGTGAADDSGLPNDRFFAVRPEGSVSTLKIQRTERGDSAVYLCASSLTTDYEQYFGPGTRLTVT.

This clonotype was recorded many times. V and J are TRBV12-3 or TRBV12-4 and TRBJ1-5; TRBD1 matches at 7 bases. V gave up 6 bases and J gave up 0 bases; unmatched junction bases: 8. The CDR3 loop spans 16 amino acids. DNA for the CDR3: TGTGCCAGCAGCAGTACGGGACAGATTAGCAATCAGCCCCAGCATTTT. Protein: CASSSTGQISNQPQHF.

This clonotype was recorded at least ten times. V and J are TRBV7-9 and TRBJ2-5; either TRBD1 or TRBD2 may supply D (5 bases each). Germline CDR1 reads SEHNR; CDR2 reads FQNEAQ (reference sequence). V was shortened by 3 bases and J by 5 bases, with 19 bases between the two germline ends. The CDR3 loop spans 16 amino acids. CDR3 amino acids: CASSFSIRDPLETQYF. The DNA for the CDR3 is TGTGCCAGCAGCTTCTCGATCCGGGACCCATTGGAGACCCAGTACTTC.

This clonotype has only a few counts. The rearrangement joins TRBV3-1 to TRBJ2-1; no reliable D call. The CDR3 totals 15 residues. Germline V gene lookup returns CDR1 LGHDT and CDR2 YNNKEL (reference sequence). V was clipped by 0 bases and J by 5 bases, with 11 bases between them. CDR3 amino acids: CASSQDIRNHNEQFF. The CDR3 DNA reads TGTGCCAGCAGCCAAGATATCAGAAACCACAATGAGCAGTTCTTC.

This clonotype was seen ten or more times. The gene calls are TRBV12-3 or TRBV12-4 and TRBJ2-2; D is undetermined. The germline V and J ends were trimmed by 7 bases and 6 bases, with 9 bases remaining between them. The CDR3 totals 12 residues. The CDR3 spells CASTGGAGELFF. Written as DNA, the CDR3 is TGTGCCAGCACTGGTGGAGCCGGGGAGCTGTTTTTT.

The CDR3 sequence: CASSPAANYGYTF. DNA for the CDR3: TGTGCCAGCAGTCCCGCGGCTAACTATGGCTACACCTTC. The chain carries TRBV27 and TRBJ1-2; no clear D. Trimming left V 5 bases short and J 0 bases short, with 7 bases between. Germline loops: CDR1 MNHEY, CDR2 SMNVEV (reference sequence). The CDR3 has 13 amino acids.

This clonotype has at least ten counts. V is TRBV7-3 and J is TRBJ2-7; D may be TRBD1 (6 bases). There are 14 residues in the CDR3. Trimming pared 4 bases from V and 2 bases from J, leaving 12 bases between. Germline CDR1 SGHTA, CDR2 FQGTGA. CDR3 sequence (DNA): TGTGCCAGCAGCTCGATGACAGGCGCCTACGAGCAGTACTTC. This sequence encodes CASSSMTGAYEQYF. Looking up the rest from reference TRBV7-3 and TRBJ2-7 gives the full variable domain: GAGVSQTPSNKVTEKGKYVELRCDPISGHTALYWYRQSLGQGPEFLIYFQGTGAADDSGLPNDRFFAVRPEGSVSTLKIQRTERGDSAVYLCASSSMTGAYEQYFGPGTRLTVT.

This clonotype was seen at least ten times. This sequence joins TRBV6-5 and TRBJ2-1; no clear D gene. The germline gives CDR1 MNHEY, CDR2 SVGAGI. There are 14 residues in the CDR3. The germline V and J ends were trimmed by 0 bases and 4 bases, with 7 bases remaining between them. CDR3 DNA sequence: TGTGCCAGCAGTTACTCCAGGTCGTACAATGAGCAGTTCTTC. Amino acids: CASSYSRSYNEQFF.

This clonotype was detected ten times or more. The chain uses TRBV7-3 and TRBJ2-7; 7 bases agree with TRBD1. CDR1 and CDR2 (germline): SGHTA, FQGTGA. The CDR3 consists of 14 residues. Trimming removed 0 bases from V and 3 bases from J; junction bases left unmatched: 2. The CDR3 protein is CASSLTTGSYEQYF. The CDR3 DNA reads TGTGCCAGCAGCTTAACGACAGGGAGCTACGAGCAGTACTTC.

This clonotype was counted a few times. V is TRBV15 and J is TRBJ1-1; 7 positions agree with TRBD1. This CDR3 spans 13 amino acids. Germline CDR1 LNHNV, CDR2 YYDKDF (reference sequence). The V segment lost 0 bases and the J segment 9 bases; nucleotides outside the gene matches: 4. The CDR3 loop reads CATSRDPGQQAFF. As DNA, the CDR3 is TGTGCCACCAGCAGAGATCCGGGACAGCAAGCTTTCTTT.

This clonotype occurred many times. The rearrangement links TRBV7-3 to TRBJ2-7; D remains unclear. This CDR3 contains 13 residues. Germline assignment: CDR1 SGHTA and CDR2 FQGTGA. Trimming shortened V by 3 bases and J by 3 bases, and 9 bases separated the two germline ends. The CDR3 loop is CASSFTDGYEQYF. The CDR3 DNA reads as TGTGCCAGCAGCTTTACAGATGGCTACGAGCAGTACTTC. The complete variable domain, with remaining parts taken from reference TRBV7-3 and TRBJ2-7, reads GAGVSQTPSNKVTEKGKYVELRCDPISGHTALYWYRQSLGQGPEFLIYFQGTGAADDSGLPNDRFFAVRPEGSVSTLKIQRTERGDSAVYLCASSFTDGYEQYFGPGTRLTVT.

The table lists this clonotype with many counts. This chain links TRBV27 with TRBJ2-7; D not certain. CDR3 size: 11 residues. Trimming stripped 6 bases from V and 3 bases from J, with 6 bases between. The V gene's germline CDR1 is MNHEY and CDR2 SMNVEV (reference sequence). The CDR3 nucleotides are TGTGCCAGCAGGTCCATCTACGAGCAGTACTTC. Its protein is CASRSIYEQYF.

The sample holds many counts of this clonotype. CDR3 sequence: CASSQYGTANTGELFF. The CDR3 region has the DNA TGCGCCAGCAGCCAATATGGGACAGCCAACACCGGGGAGCTGTTTTTT. The rearrangement links TRBV4-1 to TRBJ2-2, with 7 bases identical to TRBD1. CDR3 size: 16 residues. The germline V gene has CDR1 MGHRA and CDR2 YSYEKL. V shed 2 bases and J 2 bases; nucleotides not matched to a gene: 5.